A selection of T cell receptor beta chains follows, all from one sample in a study of blood T cell repertoires in COVID-19. The protocol was immunoSEQ multiplex PCR, while the TCRdb copy is restricted to in-frame clones and leaves out a portion. The repertoire holds 300,000 to 400,000 clones, with around 91% as singletons. The material sequenced was peripheral blood. The source of these receptors is a woman aged 18-29 years who had recovered from COVID-19. Each CDR3 is given with its conserved first and last residue. Each record gives: D gene, V gene, J gene, CDR3 DNA, CDR3 protein. D genes are given only for firm matches.

D: TRBD1; V: TRBV7-9; J: TRBJ1-2; DNA: TGTGCCAGCAGCTTAGGCCGGGACAGGGTTGACGGCTACACCTTC; CDR3: CASSLGRDRVDGYTF
D: NA; V: TRBV10-1; J: TRBJ2-1; DNA: TGCGCCAGCTGGGCGGGGATACTAACTATACCCTACAATGAGCAGTTCTTC; CDR3: CASWAGILTIPYNEQFF
D: TRBD1; V: TRBV27; J: TRBJ2-1; DNA: TGTGCCAGCAGCATAACCGGGACAGGCTACTACAATGAGCAGTTCTTC; CDR3: CASSITGTGYYNEQFF
D: NA; V: TRBV6-2/TRBV6-3; J: TRBJ2-1; DNA: TGTGCCAGCAGTTATGGAAGGGGCCGTGAGCAGTTCTTC; CDR3: CASSYGRGREQFF
D: TRBD1; V: TRBV2; J: TRBJ1-2; DNA: TGTGCCAGCAACTTACAGGGGGCGCGGGGCTACACCTTC; CDR3: CASNLQGARGYTF
D: NA; V: TRBV14; J: TRBJ2-3; DNA: TGTGCCAGCAGCCAAGTCAACAGGTATAGCACAGATACGCAGTATTTT; CDR3: CASSQVNRYSTDTQYF
D: TRBD2; V: TRBV11-3; J: TRBJ2-1; DNA: TGTGCCAGCAGCTTAGTTTTTAGCGGGAGGGAGGATGAGCAGTTCTTC; CDR3: CASSLVFSGREDEQFF
D: NA; V: TRBV7-9; J: TRBJ1-2; DNA: TGTGCCAGCAGCCTTACTTCTTACTATGGCTACACCTTC; CDR3: CASSLTSYYGYTF
D: NA; V: TRBV7-9; J: TRBJ1-2; DNA: TGTGCCAGCAGCACAGGGAGACCTATGCGCTACACCTTC; CDR3: CASSTGRPMRYTF
D: NA; V: TRBV11-3; J: TRBJ1-3; DNA: TGTGCCAGCAGCCTACGTGGAAACACCATATATTTT; CDR3: CASSLRGNTIYF